The clone carrying this T cell receptor (beta chain) has more than one count but fewer than ten. The antigen is not known. The data stem from a study of T-cell memory formation after mild COVID-19. Overall study context: Largely, the TCR clusters proved donor specific. Whole-study findings and limits: Most CD4+ clones that shrank were in CM and EM, while CD8+ ones turned up in EMRA.

TCRdb fed the 5' RACE reads into MiXCR, producing one record per CDR3 protein. The sample lists around 300,000 distinct CDR3 sequences, more than 15% occurring once. The receptor comes from a man younger than 30 who had mild COVID-19 (a few samples of this study predate the infection). Cell type and time point are not known. Sequenced material: PBMCs or a T cell subset sorted from them (not recorded which).

CDR3 residues: CASSEPSSYNEQFF. In DNA, the CDR3 is TGTGCCAGCAGCGAGCCGAGCTCCTACAATGAGCAGTTCTTC. V gene TRBV11-2 combines with J gene TRBJ2-1; no clear D. Trimming took 5 bases from V and 0 from J, leaving 8 bases between them. Germline values: CDR1 SGHAT, CDR2 FQNNGV. The CDR3 sequence is 14 residues long.